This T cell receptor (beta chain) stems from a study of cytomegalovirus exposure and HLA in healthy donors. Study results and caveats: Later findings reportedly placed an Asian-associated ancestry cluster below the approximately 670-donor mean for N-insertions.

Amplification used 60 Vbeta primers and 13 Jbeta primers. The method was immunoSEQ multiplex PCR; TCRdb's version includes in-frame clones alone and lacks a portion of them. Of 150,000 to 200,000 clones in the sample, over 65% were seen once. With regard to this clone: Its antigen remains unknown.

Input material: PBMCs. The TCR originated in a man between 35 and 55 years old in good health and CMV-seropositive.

The CDR3 sequence: CASSLSDNRGRGYGYTF. In nucleotides, the CDR3 is TGTGCCAGCAGTTTATCGGACAACAGGGGGCGCGGCTATGGCTACACCTTC. The V gene is TRBV27, the J gene TRBJ1-2; 9 positions match TRBD1. J lost 4 bases, V lost 0 bases, and 9 bases had no gene match. This CDR3 is built from 17 residues. Per germline, CDR1 MNHEY and CDR2 SMNVEV (reference sequence).